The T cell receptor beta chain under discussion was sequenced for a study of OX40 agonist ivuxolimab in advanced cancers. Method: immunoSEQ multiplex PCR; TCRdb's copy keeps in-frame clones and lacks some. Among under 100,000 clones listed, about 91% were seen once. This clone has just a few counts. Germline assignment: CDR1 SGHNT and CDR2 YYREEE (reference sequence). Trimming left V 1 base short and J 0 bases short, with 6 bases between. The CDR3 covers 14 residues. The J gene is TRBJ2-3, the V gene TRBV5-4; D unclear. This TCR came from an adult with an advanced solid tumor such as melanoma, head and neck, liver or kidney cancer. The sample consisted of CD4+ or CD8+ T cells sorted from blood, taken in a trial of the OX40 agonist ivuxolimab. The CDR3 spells CASSLPPSTDTQYF. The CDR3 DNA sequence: TGTGCCAGCAGCTTGCCCCCTAGCACAGATACGCAGTATTTT.